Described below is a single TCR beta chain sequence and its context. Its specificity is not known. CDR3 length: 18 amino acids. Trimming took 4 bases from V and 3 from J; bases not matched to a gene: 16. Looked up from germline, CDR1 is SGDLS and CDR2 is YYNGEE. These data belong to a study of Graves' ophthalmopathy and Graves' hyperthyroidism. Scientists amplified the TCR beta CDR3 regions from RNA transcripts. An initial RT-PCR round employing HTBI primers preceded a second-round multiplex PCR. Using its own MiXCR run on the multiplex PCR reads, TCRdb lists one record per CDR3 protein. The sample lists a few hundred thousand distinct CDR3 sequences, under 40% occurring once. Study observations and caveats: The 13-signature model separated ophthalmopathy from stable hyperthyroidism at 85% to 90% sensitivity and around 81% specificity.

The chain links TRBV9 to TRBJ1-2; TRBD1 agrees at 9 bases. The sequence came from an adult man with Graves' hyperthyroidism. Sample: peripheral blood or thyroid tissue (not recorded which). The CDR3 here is CASSHRRETGGTYYGYTF. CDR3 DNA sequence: TGTGCCAGCAGCCACCGCCGGGAGACAGGGGGGACCTACTATGGCTACACCTTC.